Below, one T cell receptor beta chain is given with its context. The CDR3 is 12 amino acids. Looked up from germline, CDR1 is SGHAT and CDR2 is FQNNGV. TCRdb reprocessed the 5' RACE reads, keeping one entry per CDR3 protein, no DNA. The repertoire table contains about 460,000 distinct CDR3 sequences. This entry belongs to a study of T cells expressing NK-cell markers. Study-wide context: Sorted CD3+CD56-NKG2C+, CD3+CD56+NKG2C+ and CD3+CD56+NKG2C- T cells supplied the TCR beta repertoires. The authors sequenced eight donors, of whom seven were HCMV-seropositive and one was seronegative.

The chain employs TRBV11-2 and TRBJ1-1. The receptor was isolated from a woman aged 45 to 65 in good health. The sample comprised blood T cells: a sorted CD56 or NKG2C T cell subset, CD4+ or CD8+ T cells, or bulk PBMC T cells (not recorded which). CDR3 sequence: CASSLQSTEAFF.